A single TCR beta chain is shown here with its context. This clonotype showed up many times. Its antigen is currently not known. Base quality data are lacking; no much larger clone is found one base away. V is cut by 2 bases and J by 5 bases, and the space between the germline ends is 15 bases. Based on the germline V gene, the CDR1 and CDR2 sequences are SGHTA and FQGNSA. The CDR3, from cysteine to phenylalanine, totals 15 residues. The sequence is cut down to CDR3 DNA, 45 bases in frame from base 1. This record comes from a study of CD8 T cells in ankylosing spondylitis (dated by TCRdb to 2015 to 2018). Study-wide context: The study profiled T cell receptor beta repertoires in healthy donors and ankylosing spondylitis patients to find disease-linked TCR variants. Peripheral blood was sampled, and synovial fluid was also collected from ankylosing spondylitis patients. The full study cohort comprised around 25 ankylosing spondylitis patients and over 95 healthy donors.

The research as a whole found: According to the report, matched synovial fluid samples from ankylosing spondylitis patients were significantly enriched for the disease-linked clones. Blood from ankylosing spondylitis patients appeared to be characterized by a TCR beta motif made up of about 8 highly homologous amino acid variants. Some of the motif variants had been reported before in the synovial fluid and blood of reactive arthritis patients, a finding that suggests common disease-initiation mechanisms. The disease-linked clones had a CD8+ phenotype and were found at relatively low frequencies in peripheral blood.

The sequencer listed for this sample is Illumina HiSeq 2500. TCR beta libraries were prepared by quantitative 5'-RACE with molecular barcodes. The published analysis was carried out like this. A new computational method, built on a probabilistic model of VDJ rearrangement, was used to identify disease-linked TCR variants. TCRdb trimmed the raw reads at Q25, called clones with MiXCR and kept productive beta chains. CDR3 protein sequences are deduplicated, and each keeps its most common genes and DNA. It is TCRdb's table, rather than the study itself, that gives the V and J calls and clone size. The sample yields some 840,000 distinct CDR3 sequences; over 9.5% were counted once. Around 0.51% of the sample goes to the ten largest clones.

The receptor comes from a male donor with ankylosing spondylitis. Sequenced material: blood, either unsorted or a sorted T cell fraction (not recorded which). The receptor chain draws on TRBV7-2 and TRBJ2-5; the D region possibly corresponds to TRBD2 (5 bases align). CDR3 loop: CASSLQGSPGETQYF. The nucleotide sequence is TGTGCCAGCAGCTTACAAGGCTCCCCGGGGGAGACCCAGTACTTC.